The text below deals with one T cell receptor (beta chain). Its antigen is undetermined. The source of the sample is a study of radiation and T cells in renal cell carcinoma. Whole-study results and caveats: From baseline, blood top tumor clonotypes peaked at 2 weeks post-radiation. No pretreatment tumor biopsies were available for baseline clonotypes.

TCRdb keeps only in-frame clones here, not all; method: immunoSEQ multiplex PCR. Of around 81,000 clones listed, about 82% are singletons. Time point defined: blood 4 weeks post-SBRT, at nephrectomy. The treatment was: 15 Gy SBRT to primary tumor, nephrectomy 4 weeks later. Nephrectomy followed 15 Gy stereotactic body radiation by 4 weeks. After SBRT, blood was collected at 2 and 4 weeks, plus baseline. CDR3 length: 12 amino acids. The V end was cut by 4 bases, the J end by 4 bases, with 8 bases between. CDR1 SGHRS and CDR2 YFSETQ come from the germline V gene. This receptor was identified in a man aged 45-65 years with renal cell carcinoma. Sequenced material: blood, taken from a patient whose treatment included radiotherapy and nephrectomy. The V gene is TRBV5-1, the J gene TRBJ1-2, with a weak D call TRBD1 (5 bases). The CDR3 is CASSGDGYGYTF. CDR3 bases: TGCGCCAGCAGCGGGGACGGCTATGGCTACACCTTC.